This TCR beta chain is drawn from a study of T cell repertoires in cytomegalovirus infection. CDR1 is SEHNR and CDR2 is FQNEAQ in the germline V gene (reference sequence). The CDR3 extends over 17 amino acids. V shed 2 bases and J 6 bases; nucleotides not matched to a gene: 11. TCRdb analysed the reads with MiXCR anew, one entry per CDR3 protein. The sample holds 450,000 to 650,000 distinct CDR3 sequences, less than 30% seen once. The table lists this clonotype with a few counts. This chain uses TRBV7-9 with TRBJ2-2, with TRBD2 identical over 8 bases. This receptor was identified in a human donor in good health (CMV status not recorded). Some clones in this sample may be carry-over from other donors' samples. The sequenced sample consisted of PBMCs. CDR3 residues: CASSLSGSSGTAGELFF. CDR3 nucleotides: TGTGCCAGCAGCTTATCCGGTAGTAGCGGGACGGCCGGGGAGCTGTTTTTT.